A single T cell receptor beta chain is shown here with its context. Profiling relied on immunoSEQ multiplex PCR, and the TCRdb table lists in-frame clones only, not all of them. The sample includes about 13,000 clones, around 82% of them seen just once. The data belong to a study of chemoradiotherapy in HPV16-positive cancers. This CDR3 is 16 amino acids long. Germline CDR1 is LNHDA and CDR2 is SQIVND (reference sequence). Between the trimmed V and J ends, which lost 7 bases and 7 bases, there was a span of 23 bases. This chain joins TRBV19 and TRBJ2-1, with D tentatively TRBD1 (6 bases). The sample in question was blood, obtained from a patient who underwent chemoradiotherapy. This TCR was sampled from a human donor with HPV-associated anogenital cancer. The chain's CDR3 is CASKYAEGDRGNEQFF. The DNA of the CDR3 is TGTGCCAGTAAATATGCAGAGGGGGACCGTGGGAATGAGCAGTTCTTC. The full variable domain, with the rest looked up from reference TRBV19 and TRBJ2-1, is DGGITQSPKYLFRKEGQNVTLSCEQNLNHDAMYWYRQDPGQGLRLIYYSQIVNDFQKGDIAEGYSVSREKKESFPLTVTSAQKNPTAFYLCASKYAEGDRGNEQFFGPGTRLTVL.